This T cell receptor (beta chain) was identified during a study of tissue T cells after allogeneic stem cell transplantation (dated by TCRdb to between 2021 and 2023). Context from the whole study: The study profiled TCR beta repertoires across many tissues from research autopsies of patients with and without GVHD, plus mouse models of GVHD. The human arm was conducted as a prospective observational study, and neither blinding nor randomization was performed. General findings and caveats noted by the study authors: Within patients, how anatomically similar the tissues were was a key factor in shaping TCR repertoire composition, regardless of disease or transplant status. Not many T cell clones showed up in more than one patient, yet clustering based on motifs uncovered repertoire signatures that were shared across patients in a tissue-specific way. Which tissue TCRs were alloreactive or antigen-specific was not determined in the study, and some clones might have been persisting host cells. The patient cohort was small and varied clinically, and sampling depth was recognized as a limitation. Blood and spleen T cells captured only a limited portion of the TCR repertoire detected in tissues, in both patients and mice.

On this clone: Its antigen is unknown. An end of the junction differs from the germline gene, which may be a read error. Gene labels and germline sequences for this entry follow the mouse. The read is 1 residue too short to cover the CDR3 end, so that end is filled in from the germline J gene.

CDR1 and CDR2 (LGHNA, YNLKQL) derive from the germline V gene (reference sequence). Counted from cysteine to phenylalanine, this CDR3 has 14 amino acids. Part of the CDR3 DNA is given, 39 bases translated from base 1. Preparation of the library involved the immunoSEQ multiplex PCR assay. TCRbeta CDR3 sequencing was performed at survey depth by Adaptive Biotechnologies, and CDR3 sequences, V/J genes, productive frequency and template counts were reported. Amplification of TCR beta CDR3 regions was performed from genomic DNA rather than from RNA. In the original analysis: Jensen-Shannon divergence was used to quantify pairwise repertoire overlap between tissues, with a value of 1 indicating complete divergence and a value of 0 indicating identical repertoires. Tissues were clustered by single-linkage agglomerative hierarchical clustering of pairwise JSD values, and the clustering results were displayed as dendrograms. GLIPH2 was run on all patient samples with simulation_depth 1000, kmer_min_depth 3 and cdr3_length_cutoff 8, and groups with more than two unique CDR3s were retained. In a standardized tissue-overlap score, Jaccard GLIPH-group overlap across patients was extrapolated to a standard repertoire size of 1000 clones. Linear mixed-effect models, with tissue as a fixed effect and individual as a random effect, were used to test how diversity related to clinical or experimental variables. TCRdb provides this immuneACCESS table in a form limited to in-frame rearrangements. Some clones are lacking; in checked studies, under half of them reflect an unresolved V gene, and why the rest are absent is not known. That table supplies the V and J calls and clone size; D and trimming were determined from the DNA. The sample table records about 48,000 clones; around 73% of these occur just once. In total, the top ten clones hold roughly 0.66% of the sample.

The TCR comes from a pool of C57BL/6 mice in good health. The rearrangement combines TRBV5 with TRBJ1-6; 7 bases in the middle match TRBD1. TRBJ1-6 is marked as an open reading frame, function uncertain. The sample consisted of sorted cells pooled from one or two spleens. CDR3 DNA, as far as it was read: TGTGCCAGCAGCCGGGACAGCTATAATTCGCTCCTCTAC. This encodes CASSRDSYNSLLY. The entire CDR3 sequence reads CASSRDSYNSLLYF.